One sample yielded the 5 T cell receptor beta chains listed below, sequenced in a study of early T cells in non-severe SARS-CoV-2 infection. Each CDR3 protein gets one entry after TCRdb re-called the 5' RACE reads with MiXCR. The sample lists roughly 45,000 distinct CDR3 sequences; more than 9% were seen once. The specimen was whole blood. The source of these receptors is an adult who was a healthcare worker with PCR-confirmed SARS-CoV-2 infection or an uninfected control (not recorded which).

Ten or more counts support this clonotype. The V gene is TRBV10-3, the J gene TRBJ1-1; D remains unclear. The CDR3 loop spans 12 amino acids. Germline assignment: CDR1 ENHRY and CDR2 SYGVKD. V lost 4 bases and J lost 7, with 10 bases in between. This CDR3 reads CAISGGTGEAFF. CDR3 in DNA: TGTGCCATCAGTGGGGGAACCGGTGAAGCTTTCTTT.

This clonotype was seen a few times. V usage is TRBV7-2 and J usage is TRBJ1-4; D remains unclear. V was pared by 1 base and J by 3 bases, with 12 bases between. Germline V gene data show CDR1 as SGHTA and CDR2 as FQGNSA. The CDR3 loop spans 16 amino acids. CDR3 in DNA: TGTGCCAGCAGCTTAGTGTCCGTATCGGCTAATGAAAAACTGTTTTTT. Translating it yields CASSLVSVSANEKLFF.

Only a few counts were recorded for this clonotype. J is TRBJ2-5 and V is TRBV29-1; D may match TRBD1 or TRBD2 (5 bases each). CDR1 SQVTM and CDR2 ANQGSEA come from the germline V gene. There are 12 residues in the CDR3. The germline V and J ends were trimmed by 6 bases and 3 bases, with 11 bases remaining between them. The CDR3 reads CSVRDGKETQYF. CDR3 sequence (DNA): TGCAGCGTCCGGGACGGCAAAGAGACCCAGTACTTC.

This clonotype was detected a few times. V is TRBV5-1 and J is TRBJ1-1; maybe TRBD1 (6 bases). The ends were cut back, 0 bases at V and 1 base at J, with 10 bases in the middle. Germline V gene data show CDR1 as SGHRS and CDR2 as YFSETQ. The CDR3 contains 15 residues. The CDR3 nucleotides read TGCGCCAGCAGCTTGGTGGGCAGGGGGAACACTGAAGCTTTCTTT. It encodes CASSLVGRGNTEAFF.

This clonotype was counted ten times or more. V gene TRBV28 combines with J gene TRBJ2-6; TRBD1 or TRBD2 may be the D gene (6 bases each). V was pared by 2 bases and J by 4 bases, with 9 bases between. Germline values: CDR1 MDHEN, CDR2 SYDVKM. CDR3 length equals 15 residues. The CDR3 region is CASSLGGQGANVLTF. Here the CDR3 DNA reads TGTGCCAGCAGTTTAGGGGGGCAAGGGGCCAACGTCCTGACTTTC.